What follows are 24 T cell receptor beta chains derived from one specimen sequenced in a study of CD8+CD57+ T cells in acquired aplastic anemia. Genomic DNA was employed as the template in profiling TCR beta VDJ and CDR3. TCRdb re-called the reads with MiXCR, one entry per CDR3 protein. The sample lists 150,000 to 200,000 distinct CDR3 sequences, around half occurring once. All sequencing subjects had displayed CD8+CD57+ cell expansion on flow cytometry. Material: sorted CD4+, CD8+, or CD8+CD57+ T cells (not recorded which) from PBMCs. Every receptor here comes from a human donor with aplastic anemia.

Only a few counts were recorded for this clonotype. Here the CDR3 DNA reads TGTGCCAGCAGGATCTCTGGGGCCAACGTCCTGACTTTC. Translation: CASRISGANVLTF. This chain links TRBV2 with TRBJ2-6, with unresolved D. The germline V and J ends were trimmed by 6 bases and 0 bases, with 3 bases remaining between them. Looked up from germline, CDR1 is SNHLY and CDR2 is FYNNEI. The CDR3 consists of 13 residues. Complete variable domain (other parts from reference TRBV2 and TRBJ2-6): EPEVTQTPSHQVTQMGQEVILRCVPISNHLYFYWYRQILGQKVEFLVSFYNNEISEKSEIFDDQFSVERPDGSNFTLKIRSTKLEDSAMYFCASRISGANVLTFGAGSRLTVL.

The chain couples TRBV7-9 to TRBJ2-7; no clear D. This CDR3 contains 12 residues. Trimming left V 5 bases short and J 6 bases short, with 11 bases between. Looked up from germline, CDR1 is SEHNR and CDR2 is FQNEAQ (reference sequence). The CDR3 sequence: CASSHQTGEQYF. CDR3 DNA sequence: TGTGCCAGCAGCCACCAGACCGGCGAGCAGTACTTC.

The CDR3 reads CASSILGQGNTEAFF. The CDR3 coding sequence is TGTGCCAGTAGTATCTTGGGACAGGGGAACACTGAAGCTTTCTTT. The chain employs TRBV19 and TRBJ1-1; 9 nucleotides agree with TRBD1. The trim removed 3 bases at V and 1 base at J, leaving 3 bases unmatched. Germline V CDR1 and CDR2: LNHDA, SQIVND (reference sequence). The CDR3 has 15 amino acids.

CDR3 DNA sequence: TGTGCCAGCAGTTCCCACGGGACAAATACTGGCTACACCTTC. Translating gives CASSSHGTNTGYTF. The V and J genes are TRBV6-5 and TRBJ1-2; D possibly corresponds to TRBD1 (6 bases). V lost 4 bases to trimming and J lost 7 bases, with 16 bases between them. CDR1 is MNHEY, CDR2 SVGAGI, per germline. There are 14 residues in the CDR3.

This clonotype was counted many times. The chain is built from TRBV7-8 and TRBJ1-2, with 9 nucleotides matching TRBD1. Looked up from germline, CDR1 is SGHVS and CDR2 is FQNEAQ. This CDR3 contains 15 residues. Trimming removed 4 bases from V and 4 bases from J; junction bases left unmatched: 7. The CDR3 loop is CASSSSGTGSYGYTF. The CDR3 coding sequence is TGTGCCAGCAGCTCCTCCGGGACAGGGAGCTATGGCTACACCTTC.

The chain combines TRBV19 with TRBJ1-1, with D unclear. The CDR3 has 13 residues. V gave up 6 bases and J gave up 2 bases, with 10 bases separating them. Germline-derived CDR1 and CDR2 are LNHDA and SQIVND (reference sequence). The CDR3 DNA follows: TGTGCCAGTAGGGAACACGTCAACACTGAAGCTTTCTTT. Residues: CASREHVNTEAFF.

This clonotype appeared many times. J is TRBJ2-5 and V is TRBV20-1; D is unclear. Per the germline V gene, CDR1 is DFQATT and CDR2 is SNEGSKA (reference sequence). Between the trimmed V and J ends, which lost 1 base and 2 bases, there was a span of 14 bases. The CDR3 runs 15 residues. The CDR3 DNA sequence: TGCAGTGCTAGAGGGTCTCTTGGCCAGCAAGAGACCCAGTACTTC. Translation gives CSARGSLGQQETQYF.

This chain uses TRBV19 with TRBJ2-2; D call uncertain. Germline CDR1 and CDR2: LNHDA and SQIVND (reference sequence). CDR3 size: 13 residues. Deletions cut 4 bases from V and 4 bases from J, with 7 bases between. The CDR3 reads CASSKQTTGELFF. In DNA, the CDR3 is TGTGCCAGTAGTAAACAGACCACCGGGGAGCTGTTTTTT. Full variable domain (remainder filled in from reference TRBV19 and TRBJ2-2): DGGITQSPKYLFRKEGQNVTLSCEQNLNHDAMYWYRQDPGQGLRLIYYSQIVNDFQKGDIAEGYSVSREKKESFPLTVTSAQKNPTAFYLCASSKQTTGELFFGEGSRLTVL.

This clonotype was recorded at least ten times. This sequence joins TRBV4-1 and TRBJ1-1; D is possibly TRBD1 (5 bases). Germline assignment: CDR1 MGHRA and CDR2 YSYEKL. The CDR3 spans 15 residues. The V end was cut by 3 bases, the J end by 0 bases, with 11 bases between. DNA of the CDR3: TGCGCCAGCAGCCAGAGACAGTTCGTGAACACTGAAGCTTTCTTT. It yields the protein CASSQRQFVNTEAFF.

The CDR3 protein is CSADRDHTDTQYF. CDR3 in DNA: TGCAGTGCAGATAGGGACCACACAGATACGCAGTATTTT. The chain links TRBV20-1 to TRBJ2-3; D tentatively reads TRBD1 or TRBD2 (5 bases each). V lost 6 bases and J 2 bases, leaving 12 bases between the germline ends. The CDR3 contains 13 residues. The germline CDR1 and CDR2 sequences are DFQATT and SNEGSKA (reference sequence).

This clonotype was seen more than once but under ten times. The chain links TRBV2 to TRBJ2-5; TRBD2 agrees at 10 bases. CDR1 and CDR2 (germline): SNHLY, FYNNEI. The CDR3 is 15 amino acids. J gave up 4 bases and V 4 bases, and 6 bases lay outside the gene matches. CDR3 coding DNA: TGTGCCAGCAGTGTGCAAGCGGGAGGGCCAGAGACCCAGTACTTC. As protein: CASSVQAGGPETQYF.

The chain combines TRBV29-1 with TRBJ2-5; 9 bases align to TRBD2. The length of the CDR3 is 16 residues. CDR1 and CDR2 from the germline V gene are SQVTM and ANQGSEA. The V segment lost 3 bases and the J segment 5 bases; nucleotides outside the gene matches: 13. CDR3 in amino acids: CSVDGIKRGELETQYF. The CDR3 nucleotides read TGCAGCGTTGATGGGATCAAGCGGGGGGAGTTGGAGACCCAGTACTTC. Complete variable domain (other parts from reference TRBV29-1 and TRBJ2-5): SAVISQKPSRDICQRGTSLTIQCQVDSQVTMMFWYRQQPGQSLTLIATANQGSEATYESGFVIDKFPISRPNLTFSTLTVSNMSPEDSSIYLCSVDGIKRGELETQYFGPGTRLLVL.

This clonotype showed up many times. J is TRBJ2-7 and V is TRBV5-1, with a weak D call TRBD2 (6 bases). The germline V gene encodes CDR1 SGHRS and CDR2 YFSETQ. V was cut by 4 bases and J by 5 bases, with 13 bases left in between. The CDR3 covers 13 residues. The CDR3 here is CASSPTRVNEQYF. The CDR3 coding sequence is TGCGCCAGCAGCCCGACTAGAGTGAACGAGCAGTACTTC.

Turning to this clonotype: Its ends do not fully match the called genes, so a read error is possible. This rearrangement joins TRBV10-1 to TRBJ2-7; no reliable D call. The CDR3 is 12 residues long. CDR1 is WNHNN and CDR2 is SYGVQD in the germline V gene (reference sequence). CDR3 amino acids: CASSQDGIQRLF. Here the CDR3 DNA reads TGCGCCAGCAGCCAAGATGGTATTCAGCGTCTCTTC.

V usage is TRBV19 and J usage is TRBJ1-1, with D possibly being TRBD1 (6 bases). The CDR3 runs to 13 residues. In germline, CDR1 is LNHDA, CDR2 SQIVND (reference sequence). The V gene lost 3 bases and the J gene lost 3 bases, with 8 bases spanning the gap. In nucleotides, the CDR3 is TGTGCCAGTAGTATCGGGGGCTACACTGAAGCTTTCTTT. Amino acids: CASSIGGYTEAFF. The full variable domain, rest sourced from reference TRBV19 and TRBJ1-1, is DGGITQSPKYLFRKEGQNVTLSCEQNLNHDAMYWYRQDPGQGLRLIYYSQIVNDFQKGDIAEGYSVSREKKESFPLTVTSAQKNPTAFYLCASSIGGYTEAFFGQGTRLTVV.

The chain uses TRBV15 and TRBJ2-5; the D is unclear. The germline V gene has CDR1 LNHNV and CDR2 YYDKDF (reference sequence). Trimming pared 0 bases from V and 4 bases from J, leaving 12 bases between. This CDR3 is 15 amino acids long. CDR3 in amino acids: CATSRDRLGIETQYF. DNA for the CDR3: TGTGCCACCAGCAGAGATCGGCTAGGGATAGAGACCCAGTACTTC.

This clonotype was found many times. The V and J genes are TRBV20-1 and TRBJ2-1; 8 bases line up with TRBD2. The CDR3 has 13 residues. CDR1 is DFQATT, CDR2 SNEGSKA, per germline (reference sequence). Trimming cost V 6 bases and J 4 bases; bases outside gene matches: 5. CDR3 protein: CSAHRGGYNEQFF. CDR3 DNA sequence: TGCAGTGCCCATCGGGGGGGATACAATGAGCAGTTCTTC.

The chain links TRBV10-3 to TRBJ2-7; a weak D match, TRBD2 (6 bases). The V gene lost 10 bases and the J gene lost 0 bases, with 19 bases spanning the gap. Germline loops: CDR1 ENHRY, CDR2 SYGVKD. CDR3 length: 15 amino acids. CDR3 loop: CASSALAQSSYEQYF. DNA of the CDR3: TGTGCCAGCAGCGCCCTAGCGCAGAGCTCCTACGAGCAGTACTTC.

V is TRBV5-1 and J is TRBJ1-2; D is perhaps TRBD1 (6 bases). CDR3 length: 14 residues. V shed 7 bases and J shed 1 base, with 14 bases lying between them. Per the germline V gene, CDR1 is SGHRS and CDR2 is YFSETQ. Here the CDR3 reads CASRSGAVNYGYTF. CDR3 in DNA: TGCGCCAGCCGTTCGGGGGCCGTTAACTATGGCTACACCTTC.

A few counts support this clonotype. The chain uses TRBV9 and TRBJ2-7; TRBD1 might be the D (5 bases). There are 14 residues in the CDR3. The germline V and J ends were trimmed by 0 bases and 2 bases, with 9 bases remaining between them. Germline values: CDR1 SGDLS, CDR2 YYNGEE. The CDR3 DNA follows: TGTGCCAGCAGCGTAGGCCAGGGTCCCTACGAGCAGTACTTC. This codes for CASSVGQGPYEQYF. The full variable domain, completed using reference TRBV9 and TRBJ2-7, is DSGVTQTPKHLITATGQRVTLRCSPRSGDLSVYWYQQSLDQGLQFLIQYYNGEERAKGNILERFSAQQFPDLHSELNLSSLELGDSALYFCASSVGQGPYEQYFGPGTRLTVT.

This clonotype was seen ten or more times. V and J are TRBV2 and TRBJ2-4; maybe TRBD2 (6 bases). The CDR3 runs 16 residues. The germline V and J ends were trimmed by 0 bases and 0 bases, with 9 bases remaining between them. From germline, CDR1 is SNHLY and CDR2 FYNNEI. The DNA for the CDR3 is TGTGCCAGCAGTGAAGCCGGGACTTTAGCCAAAAACATTCAGTACTTC. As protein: CASSEAGTLAKNIQYF.

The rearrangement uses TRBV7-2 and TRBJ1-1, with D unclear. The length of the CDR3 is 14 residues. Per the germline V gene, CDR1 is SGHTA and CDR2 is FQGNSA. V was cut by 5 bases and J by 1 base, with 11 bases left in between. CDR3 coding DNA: TGTGCCAGCAGCGTAGATCAGAGGAACACTGAAGCTTTCTTT. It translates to CASSVDQRNTEAFF.

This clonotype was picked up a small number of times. The CDR3 DNA follows: TGCAGTGCCCACTTGGGACTAGCGGCGGAGACCCAGTACTTC. It yields the protein CSAHLGLAAETQYF. The chain employs TRBV20-1 and TRBJ2-5; TRBD2 matches 11 bases. Germline assignment: CDR1 DFQATT and CDR2 SNEGSKA (reference sequence). Unmatched junction bases numbered 8, after V lost 6 bases and J lost 5 bases. This CDR3 has 14 amino acids.

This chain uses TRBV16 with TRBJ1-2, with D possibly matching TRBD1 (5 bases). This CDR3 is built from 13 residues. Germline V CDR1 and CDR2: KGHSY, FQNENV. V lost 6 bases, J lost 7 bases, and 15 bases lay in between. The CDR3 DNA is TGTGCCAGCAGACAGGACGGAGGCGTTGGCTACACCTTC. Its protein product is CASRQDGGVGYTF.